Listed below are T cell receptor beta chains from one sample, sequenced in a study of a mutant IDH1 vaccine in newly diagnosed glioma. These receptors' antigens are unknown. TCRdb's table, derived via immunoSEQ multiplex PCR, lists solely in-frame clones and lacks some. Among 45,000 to 70,000 clones, approximately 80% were seen once, and the ten largest hold 3% to 4%. Sample: PBMCs, taken from a glioma patient whose treatment included an IDH1 peptide vaccine. All receptors come from a man aged 30 to 39 with glioma. CDR3s include the opening cysteine and the closing phenylalanine or tryptophan. The order of the fields is V gene, clone size, J gene, D gene, CDR3 protein, CDR3 DNA. D genes are given only for firm matches. For some rows the clone size is stated as once, few or many, or as a class when expanded; others skip it.

TRBV6-1	NA	TRBJ1-6	NA	CASSELAGVWLSPLHF	TGTGCCAGCAGTGAACTCGCAGGGGTATGGCTTTCACCCCTCCACTTT
TRBV7-9	NA	TRBJ1-2	NA	CASSFSLTTTGYTF	TGTGCCAGCAGCTTTTCACTTACTACGACTGGCTACACCTTC
TRBV11-2	few	TRBJ1-1	TRBD1	CASTSGGTVMSEAFF	TGTGCCAGCACCTCCGGGGGGACAGTCATGTCAGAAGCTTTCTTT
TRBV4-2	once	TRBJ2-7	NA	CASSQEGSATSYEQYF	TGTGCCAGCAGCCAAGAAGGTTCGGCCACCTCCTACGAGCAGTACTTC
TRBV19	NA	TRBJ2-2	NA	CASSIRTGELFF	TGTGCCAGTAGTATCCGGACCGGGGAGCTGTTTTTT
TRBV10-2	NA	TRBJ1-2	NA	CASNGGKANYGYTF	TGCGCCAGCAATGGTGGGAAAGCTAACTATGGCTACACCTTC
TRBV2	few	TRBJ1-5	TRBD1	CASSGDRGNQPQHF	TGTGCCAGCAGTGGGGACAGGGGAAATCAGCCCCAGCATTTT
TRBV7-2	NA	TRBJ1-2	NA	CASSEGRGYTF	TGTGCCAGCAGCGAGGGTCGAGGCTACACCTTC
TRBV7-6	NA	TRBJ1-4	NA	CASSRRATGNLEKLFF	TGTGCCAGCAGCCGACGCGCCACAGGGAATTTAGAAAAACTGTTTTTT
TRBV6-5	NA	TRBJ1-6	NA	CASSYSRQRNNSPLHF	TGTGCCAGCAGTTACTCGAGACAGAGAAATAATTCACCCCTCCACTTT
TRBV5-8	NA	TRBJ1-2	NA	CASSRGAGGRGYGYTF	TGTGCCAGCAGCCGGGGGGCCGGGGGAAGAGGCTATGGCTACACCTTC
TRBV7-8	NA	TRBJ2-1	NA	CASTRPGQGPYNEQFF	TGTGCCAGCACCAGACCGGGGCAGGGGCCCTACAATGAGCAGTTCTTC
TRBV30	once	TRBJ2-3	NA	CAWSGRVGDTQYF	TGTGCCTGGAGCGGAAGGGTTGGAGATACGCAGTATTTT
TRBV5-4	NA	TRBJ2-2	NA	CASSLVQGMGELFF	TGTGCCAGCAGCTTGGTCCAGGGGATGGGGGAGCTGTTTTTT
TRBV4-2	NA	TRBJ2-7	TRBD1	CASSQEAGTASEQYF	TGTGCCAGCAGCCAAGAAGCCGGGACAGCCTCCGAGCAGTACTTC
TRBV6-1	NA	TRBJ1-2	NA	CASSASQTNVYGYTF	TGTGCCAGCAGTGCTTCACAGACCAACGTCTATGGCTACACCTTC
TRBV19	NA	TRBJ1-1	NA	CASAGDTEAFF	TGTGCCAGCGCAGGGGACACTGAAGCTTTCTTT
TRBV6-5	NA	TRBJ2-5	TRBD1	CASSVTGTEETQYF	TGTGCCAGCAGTGTCACCGGGACAGAAGAGACCCAGTACTTC
TRBV11-3	once	TRBJ1-1	TRBD1	CASSYGQGAKNTEAFF	TGTGCCAGCAGCTACGGACAGGGGGCGAAGAACACTGAAGCTTTCTTT
TRBV18	NA	TRBJ1-5	NA	CASSPEIDRPQHF	TGTGCCAGCTCACCGGAAATTGATCGGCCCCAGCATTTT
TRBV10-3	once	TRBJ1-2	NA	CAISVEVQSAFNYGYTF	TGTGCCATCAGTGTGGAAGTTCAGTCAGCATTTAACTATGGCTACACCTTC
TRBV10-1	NA	TRBJ2-5	NA	CASSEQVGETQYF	TGCGCCAGCAGTGAGCAGGTTGGAGAGACCCAGTACTTC
TRBV20-1	NA	TRBJ1-2	NA	CSASTGGGYTF	TGCAGTGCTTCGACAGGAGGTGGCTACACCTTC
TRBV6-5	NA	TRBJ1-2	TRBD1	CASSSGGPNYGYTF	TGTGCCAGCAGTTCAGGGGGCCCGAACTATGGCTACACCTTC
TRBV14	NA	TRBJ2-6	NA	CASSQVSGSGANVLTF	TGTGCCAGCAGCCAAGTGTCCGGGTCTGGGGCCAACGTCCTGACTTTC
TRBV5-1	few	TRBJ1-1	TRBD1	CASSLGDSMNTEAFF	TGCGCCAGCAGCTTGGGGGACAGCATGAACACTGAAGCTTTCTTT
TRBV30	NA	TRBJ2-3	TRBD2	CAWSPPSGDQYF	TGTGCCTGGAGTCCCCCTAGCGGGGACCAGTATTTT
TRBV4-1	NA	TRBJ2-4	NA	CASSLPPRGRQKNIQYF	TGCGCCAGCAGCCTTCCACCCCGTGGTAGGCAGAAAAACATTCAGTACTTC